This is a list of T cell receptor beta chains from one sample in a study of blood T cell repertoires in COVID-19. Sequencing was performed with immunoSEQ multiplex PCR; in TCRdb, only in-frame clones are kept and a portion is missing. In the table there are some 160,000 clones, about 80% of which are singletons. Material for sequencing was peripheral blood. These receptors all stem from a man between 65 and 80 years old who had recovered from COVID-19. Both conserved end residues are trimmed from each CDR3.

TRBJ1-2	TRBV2	ASSQMTGVHYGYT
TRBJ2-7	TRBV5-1	ASSYGQGGEQY
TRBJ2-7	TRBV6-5	ASSSSGTSIYEQY
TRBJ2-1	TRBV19	ASRSGDRENEQF
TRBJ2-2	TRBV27	ASSRTSGKAGELF
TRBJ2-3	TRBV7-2	ASSLRAGTVADTQY
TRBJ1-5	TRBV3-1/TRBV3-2	ASSQSGGQSNQPQH
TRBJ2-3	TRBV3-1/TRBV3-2	ASSQEPSGSPE
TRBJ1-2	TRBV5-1	ASSLMTGGGDGYT
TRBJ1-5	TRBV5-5	ASSLTGGNSNQPQH
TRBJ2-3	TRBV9	ASSPRRGGGTDTQY
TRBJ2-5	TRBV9	ASSVGGLAGTETQY
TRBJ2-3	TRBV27	ASSPTGRLTDTQY
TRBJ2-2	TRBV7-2	ASTLTQGIAGELF
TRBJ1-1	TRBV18	ASSRSRTGGNTEAF
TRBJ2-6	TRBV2	ASKENYLAANVLT
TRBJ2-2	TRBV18	ASSPKTGGDTGELF
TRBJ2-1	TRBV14	ASSQASSYNEQF
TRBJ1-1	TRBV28	ASSSYRVSTEAF
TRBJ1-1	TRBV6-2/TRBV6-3	ASSSGQINTEAF
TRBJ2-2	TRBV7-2	ASSETSGTGELF
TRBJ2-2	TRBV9	ASSGRGYDTGELF
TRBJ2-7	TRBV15	ATSTPLAYARGRGEQY
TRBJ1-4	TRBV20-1	SASRQFNEKLF
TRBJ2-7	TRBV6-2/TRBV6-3	ASSLPWWRESSYEQY
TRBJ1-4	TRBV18	ASSPTDRGRPLF
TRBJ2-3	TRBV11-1	ASSFGREGTDTQY
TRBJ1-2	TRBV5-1	ASSLGQGTEAYGYT
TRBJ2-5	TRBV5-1	ASSLEGLAGETQY
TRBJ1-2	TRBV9	ASSVATGYGYT
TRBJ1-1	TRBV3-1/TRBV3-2	ASSAGDRNTEAF
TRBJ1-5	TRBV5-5	ASSRESRGLQPQH
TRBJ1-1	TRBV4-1	ASSHPDGVNTEAF
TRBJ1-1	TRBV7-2	ASSGYRSSTEAF
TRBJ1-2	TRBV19	ASTPPDTRDYGYT
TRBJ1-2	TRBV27	ASSSIVDRGSNYGYT
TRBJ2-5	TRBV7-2	ASSFQRQETQY
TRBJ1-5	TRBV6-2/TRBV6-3	ASSPQYGSGRNNQPQH
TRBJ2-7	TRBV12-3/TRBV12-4	ASSRSVYEQY
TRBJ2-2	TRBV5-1	ASRAGQAPNTGELF
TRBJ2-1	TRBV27	ASNPGGIINEQF